This T cell receptor (beta chain) was retrieved from a study of blood T cell repertoires in COVID-19. Repertoires were generated with immunoSEQ multiplex PCR, while TCRdb's copy carries only in-frame clones and drops some. The table lists about 70,000 clones, around 89% of them singletons. CDR1 MNHNS and CDR2 SASEGT come from the germline V gene. The ends were cut back, 0 bases at V and 5 bases at J, with 13 bases in the middle. The CDR3 consists of 16 residues. The chain couples TRBV6-1 to TRBJ1-4, with D hard to call. The sequenced sample was peripheral blood. The TCR was taken from a woman in her seventies with acute or convalescent COVID-19. The CDR3 protein is CASSEAISRANEKLFF. The CDR3 nucleotides read TGTGCCAGCAGTGAAGCGATAAGTCGAGCAAATGAAAAACTGTTTTTT.